The next 8 T cell receptor beta chains were all read from a single sample in a study of OX40 agonist ivuxolimab in advanced cancers. Sequenced by immunoSEQ multiplex PCR; TCRdb stores in-frame clones only, minus some. The sample lists under 90,000 clones; around 87% were seen once. The sample here was CD4+ or CD8+ T cells sorted from blood, taken in a trial of the OX40 agonist ivuxolimab. The receptors were gathered from an adult with an advanced solid tumor such as melanoma, head and neck, liver or kidney cancer.

About this clone itself: This sample also contains other DNA sequences that code for the same CDR3. This sequence joins TRBV2 and TRBJ1-4; D is uncertain. Per germline, CDR1 SNHLY and CDR2 FYNNEI. The V end was cut by 6 bases, the J end by 7 bases, with 18 bases between. The CDR3 covers 15 residues. The CDR3 DNA reads as TGTGCCAGCAGACCCAACGGGAGGGAGGGTGAAAAACTGTTTTTT. This encodes CASRPNGREGEKLFF.

The chain links TRBV7-2 to TRBJ2-5; no clear D gene. The CDR3 extends over 11 amino acids. In germline, CDR1 is SGHTA, CDR2 FQGNSA. Deletions cut 7 bases from V and 4 bases from J, with 7 bases between. CDR3 region: CASNLRETQYF. CDR3 in DNA: TGTGCCAGCAACTTGAGAGAGACCCAGTACTTC.

This clone showed up just once. V is TRBV6-5 and J is TRBJ2-7, with a weak D call TRBD2 (5 bases). CDR3 size: 14 residues. The ends were cut back, 2 bases at V and 4 bases at J, with 12 bases in the middle. Germline V gives CDR1 MNHEY, CDR2 SVGAGI. CDR3 in amino acids: CASSYRASMYEQYF. The CDR3 DNA reads as TGTGCCAGCAGTTACCGGGCTAGCATGTACGAGCAGTACTTC.

The chain employs TRBV13 and TRBJ2-1, with D perhaps given as TRBD1 or TRBD2 (6 bases each). Trimming removed 2 bases at V and 7 bases at J, with 12 bases between. CDR1 and CDR2 (germline): PRHDT, FYEKMQ (reference sequence). This CDR3 region has 14 residues. CDR3 protein: CASSLLGGGNEQFF. CDR3 coding DNA: TGTGCCAGCAGCTTATTGGGGGGCGGGAATGAGCAGTTCTTC. The full variable domain, with the rest looked up from reference TRBV13 and TRBJ2-1, is AAGVIQSPRHLIKEKRETATLKCYPIPRHDTVYWYQQGPGQDPQFLISFYEKMQSDKGSIPDRFSAQQFSDYHSELNMSSLELGDSALYFCASSLLGGGNEQFFGPGTRLTVL.

The J gene is TRBJ2-5, the V gene TRBV4-2; the match to TRBD2 covers 9 bases. The ends lost 2 bases at V and 3 bases at J; junction bases unmatched: 10. The CDR3 covers 17 residues. CDR1 is LGHNA, CDR2 YNFKEQ, per germline. The CDR3, as DNA: TGTGCCAGCAGCCAATTTCCTAGCGGGGACCGCGAAGAGACCCAGTACTTC. Translation gives CASSQFPSGDREETQYF.

The chain employs TRBV7-9 and TRBJ2-5; 9 nucleotides align to TRBD1. The length of the CDR3 is 14 residues. With V trimmed by 0 bases and J by 5 bases, 1 base remained unmatched. Germline CDR1 SEHNR, CDR2 FQNEAQ (reference sequence). CDR3 loop: CASSLATGGETQYF. DNA of the CDR3: TGTGCCAGCAGCTTAGCGACAGGGGGGGAGACCCAGTACTTC.

The V and J genes are TRBV28 and TRBJ2-3; 8 nucleotides align to TRBD1. Germline assignment: CDR1 MDHEN and CDR2 SYDVKM. Germline trimming cut 6 bases from V and 4 bases from J; bases unmatched to any gene: 6. The CDR3 sequence is 14 residues long. CDR3 sequence reads: CASSTGQAPDTQYF. The CDR3 DNA is TGTGCCAGCAGCACGGGACAGGCCCCAGATACGCAGTATTTT.

This rearrangement joins TRBV28 to TRBJ1-2; perhaps TRBD1 as D (6 bases). CDR3 size: 13 residues. The germline V gene has CDR1 MDHEN and CDR2 SYDVKM. V shed 3 bases and J shed 8 bases, with 13 bases lying between them. The CDR3 is CASSLWGALGYTF. The CDR3 region has the DNA TGTGCCAGCAGTTTGTGGGGGGCGCTCGGCTACACCTTC.